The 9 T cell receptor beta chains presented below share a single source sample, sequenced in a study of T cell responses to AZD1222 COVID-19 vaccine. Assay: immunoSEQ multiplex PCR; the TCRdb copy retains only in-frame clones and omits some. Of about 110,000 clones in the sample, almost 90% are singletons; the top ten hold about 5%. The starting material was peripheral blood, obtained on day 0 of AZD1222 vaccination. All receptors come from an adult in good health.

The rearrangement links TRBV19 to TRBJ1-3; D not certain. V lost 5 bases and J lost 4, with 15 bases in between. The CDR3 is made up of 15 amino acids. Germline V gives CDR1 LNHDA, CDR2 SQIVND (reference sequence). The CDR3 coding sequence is TGTGCCAGTAGTCCCTCCCCAGCGGGCGGAAACACCATATATTTT. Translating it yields CASSPSPAGGNTIYF.

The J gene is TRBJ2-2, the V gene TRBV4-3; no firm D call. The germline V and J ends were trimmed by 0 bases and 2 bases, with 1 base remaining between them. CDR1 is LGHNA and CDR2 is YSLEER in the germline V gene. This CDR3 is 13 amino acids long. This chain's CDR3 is CASSQDNTGELFF. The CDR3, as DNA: TGCGCCAGCAGCCAAGATAACACCGGGGAGCTGTTTTTT.

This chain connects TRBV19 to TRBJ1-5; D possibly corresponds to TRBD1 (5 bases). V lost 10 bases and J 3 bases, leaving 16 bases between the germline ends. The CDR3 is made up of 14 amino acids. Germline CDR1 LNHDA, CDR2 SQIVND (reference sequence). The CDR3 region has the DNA TGTGCCACCAGGGTGGAAGAATACAATCAGCCCCAGCATTTT. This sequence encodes CATRVEEYNQPQHF.

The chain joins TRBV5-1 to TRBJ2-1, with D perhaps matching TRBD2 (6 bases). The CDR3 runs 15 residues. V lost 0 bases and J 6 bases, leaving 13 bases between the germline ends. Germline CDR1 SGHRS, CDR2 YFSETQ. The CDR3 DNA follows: TGCGCCAGCAGCTTGGTCGGGGGAGAGGGCAATGAGCAGTTCTTC. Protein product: CASSLVGGEGNEQFF.

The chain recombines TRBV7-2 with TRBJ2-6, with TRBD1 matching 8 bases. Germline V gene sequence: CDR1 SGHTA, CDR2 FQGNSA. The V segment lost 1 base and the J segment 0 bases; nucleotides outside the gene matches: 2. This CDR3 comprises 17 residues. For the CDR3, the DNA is TGTGCCAGCAGCTTAGACAGGGGGGTCTCTGGGGCCAACGTCCTGACTTTC. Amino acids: CASSLDRGVSGANVLTF.

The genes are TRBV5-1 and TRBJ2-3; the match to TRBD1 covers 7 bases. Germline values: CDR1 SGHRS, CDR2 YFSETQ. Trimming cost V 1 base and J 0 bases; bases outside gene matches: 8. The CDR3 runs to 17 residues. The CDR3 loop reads CASSLRQGSLSTDTQYF. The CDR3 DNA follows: TGCGCCAGCAGCTTGAGACAGGGCAGCTTAAGCACAGATACGCAGTATTTT.

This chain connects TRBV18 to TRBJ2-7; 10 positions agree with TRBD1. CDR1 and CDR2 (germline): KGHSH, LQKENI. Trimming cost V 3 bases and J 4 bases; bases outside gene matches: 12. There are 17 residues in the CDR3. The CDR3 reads CASSPRLPGQGNYEQYF. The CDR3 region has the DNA TGTGCCAGCTCACCCCGCCTCCCGGGACAGGGGAATTACGAGCAGTACTTC.

The CDR3 loop reads CASSPRGRSSGNTIYF. CDR3 coding DNA: TGTGCCAGCAGCCCGAGGGGGAGGAGCTCTGGAAACACCATATATTTT. The V and J genes are TRBV7-8 and TRBJ1-3, with D perhaps TRBD1 (6 bases). Germline CDR1 SGHVS, CDR2 FQNEAQ. Trimming cost V 5 bases and J 0 bases, with 14 bases left between them. This CDR3 region has 16 residues.

The CDR3 DNA follows: TGCGCCAGCAGCCCAGGACAGGTACCTAGCACAGATACGCAGTATTTT. As protein: CASSPGQVPSTDTQYF. This chain joins TRBV5-1 and TRBJ2-3, with 7 positions matching TRBD1. Germline CDR1 SGHRS, CDR2 YFSETQ. The length of the CDR3 is 16 residues. After removal of 4 bases from V and 0 bases from J, the junction contained 8 bases not matched to a gene.